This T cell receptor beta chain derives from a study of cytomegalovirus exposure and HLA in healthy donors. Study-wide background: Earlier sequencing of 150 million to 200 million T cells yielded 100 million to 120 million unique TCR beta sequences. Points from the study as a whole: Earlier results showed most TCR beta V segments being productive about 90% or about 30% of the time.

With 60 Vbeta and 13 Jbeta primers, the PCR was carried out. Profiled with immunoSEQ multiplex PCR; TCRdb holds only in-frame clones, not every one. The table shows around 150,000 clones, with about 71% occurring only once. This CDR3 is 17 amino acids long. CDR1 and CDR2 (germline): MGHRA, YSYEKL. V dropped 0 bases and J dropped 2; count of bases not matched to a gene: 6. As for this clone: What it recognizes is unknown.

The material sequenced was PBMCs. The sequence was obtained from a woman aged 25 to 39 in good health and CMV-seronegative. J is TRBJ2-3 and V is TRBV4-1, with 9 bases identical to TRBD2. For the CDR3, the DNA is TGCGCCAGCAGCCAAGATGAGGCGGGGGGGCTCACAGATACGCAGTATTTT. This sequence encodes CASSQDEAGGLTDTQYF.